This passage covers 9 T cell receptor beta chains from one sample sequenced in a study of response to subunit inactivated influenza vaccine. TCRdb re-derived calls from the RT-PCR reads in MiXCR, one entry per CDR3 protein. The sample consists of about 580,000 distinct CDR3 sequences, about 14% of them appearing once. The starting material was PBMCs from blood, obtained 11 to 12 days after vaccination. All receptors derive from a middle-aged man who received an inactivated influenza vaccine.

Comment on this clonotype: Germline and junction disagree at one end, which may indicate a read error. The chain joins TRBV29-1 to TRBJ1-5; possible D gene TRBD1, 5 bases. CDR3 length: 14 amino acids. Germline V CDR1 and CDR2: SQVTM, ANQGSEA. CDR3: CSAVVVGTEQPQHF. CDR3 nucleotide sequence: TGTAGCGCCGTAGTGGTAGGGACTGAACAGCCCCAGCATTTT.

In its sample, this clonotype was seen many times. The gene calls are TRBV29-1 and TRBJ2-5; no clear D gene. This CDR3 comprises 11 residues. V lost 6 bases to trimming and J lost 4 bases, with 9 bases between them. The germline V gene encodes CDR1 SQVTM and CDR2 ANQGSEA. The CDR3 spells CSVQTLETQYF. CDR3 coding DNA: TGCAGCGTACAAACCCTAGAGACCCAGTACTTC.

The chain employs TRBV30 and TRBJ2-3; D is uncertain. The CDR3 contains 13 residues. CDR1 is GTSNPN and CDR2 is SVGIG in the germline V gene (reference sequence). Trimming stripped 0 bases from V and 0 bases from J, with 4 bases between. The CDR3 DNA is TGTGCCTGGAGTGTTGTAAGCACAGATACGCAGTATTTT. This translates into CAWSVVSTDTQYF.

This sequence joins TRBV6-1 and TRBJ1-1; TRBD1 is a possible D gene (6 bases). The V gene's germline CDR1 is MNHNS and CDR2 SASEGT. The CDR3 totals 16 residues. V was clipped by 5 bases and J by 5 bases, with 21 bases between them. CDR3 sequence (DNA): TGTGCCAGCAGTACCGCGGGGGGGCTAATCGGGACTGAAGCTTTCTTT. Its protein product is CASSTAGGLIGTEAFF.

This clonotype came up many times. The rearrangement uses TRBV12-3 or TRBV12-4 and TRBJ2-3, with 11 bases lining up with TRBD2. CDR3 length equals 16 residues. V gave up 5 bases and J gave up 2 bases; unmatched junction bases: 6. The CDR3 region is CASSVYSGGATDTQYF. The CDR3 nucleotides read TGTGCCAGCAGTGTCTATAGCGGGGGGGCCACAGATACGCAGTATTTT.

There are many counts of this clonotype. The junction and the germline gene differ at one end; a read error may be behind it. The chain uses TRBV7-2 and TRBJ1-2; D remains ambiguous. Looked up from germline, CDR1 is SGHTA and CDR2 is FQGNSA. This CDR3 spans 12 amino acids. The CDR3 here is CASSLAGYGYTF. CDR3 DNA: TGTGCCAGCAGTTTAGCAGGATATGGCTACACCTTC. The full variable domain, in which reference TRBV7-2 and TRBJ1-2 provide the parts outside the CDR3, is GAGVSQSPSNKVTEKGKDVELRCDPISGHTALYWYRQSLGQGLEFLIYFQGNSAPDKSGLPSDRFSAERTGGSVSTLTIQRTQQEDSAVYLCASSLAGYGYTFGSGTRLTVV.

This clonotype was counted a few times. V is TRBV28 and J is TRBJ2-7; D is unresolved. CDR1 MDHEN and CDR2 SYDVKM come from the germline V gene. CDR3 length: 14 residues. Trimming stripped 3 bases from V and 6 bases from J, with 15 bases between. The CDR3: CASSFPGLSGEQYF. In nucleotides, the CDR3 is TGTGCCAGCAGTTTCCCCGGGCTGTCGGGCGAGCAGTACTTC.

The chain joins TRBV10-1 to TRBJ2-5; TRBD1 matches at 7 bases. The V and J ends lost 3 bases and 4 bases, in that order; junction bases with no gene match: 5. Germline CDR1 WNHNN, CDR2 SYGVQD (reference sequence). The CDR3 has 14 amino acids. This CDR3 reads CASSEQGFRETQYF. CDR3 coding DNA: TGCGCCAGCAGTGAACAGGGGTTCCGAGAGACCCAGTACTTC.

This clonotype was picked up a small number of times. CDR3: CSVGVSTDTQYF. The CDR3 DNA is TGCAGCGTGGGGGTTAGCACAGATACGCAGTATTTT. The V gene is TRBV29-1, the J gene TRBJ2-3; the D gene could be TRBD1 or TRBD2 (5 bases each). V was shortened by 6 bases and J by 0 bases, with 7 bases between the two germline ends. Germline values: CDR1 SQVTM, CDR2 ANQGSEA. The CDR3 length is 12 residues.